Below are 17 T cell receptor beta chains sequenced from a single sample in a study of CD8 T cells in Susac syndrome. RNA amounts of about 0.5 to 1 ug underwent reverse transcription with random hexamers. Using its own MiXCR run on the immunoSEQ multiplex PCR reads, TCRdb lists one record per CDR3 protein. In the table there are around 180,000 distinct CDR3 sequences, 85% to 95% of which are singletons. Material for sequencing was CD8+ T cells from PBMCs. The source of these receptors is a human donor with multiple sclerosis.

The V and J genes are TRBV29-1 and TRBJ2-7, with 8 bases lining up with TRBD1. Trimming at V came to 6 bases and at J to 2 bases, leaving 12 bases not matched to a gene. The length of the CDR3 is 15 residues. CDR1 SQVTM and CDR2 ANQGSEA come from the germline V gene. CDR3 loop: CSVRGTGVLTYEQYF. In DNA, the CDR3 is TGCAGCGTCCGAGGGACAGGCGTATTAACCTACGAGCAGTACTTC.

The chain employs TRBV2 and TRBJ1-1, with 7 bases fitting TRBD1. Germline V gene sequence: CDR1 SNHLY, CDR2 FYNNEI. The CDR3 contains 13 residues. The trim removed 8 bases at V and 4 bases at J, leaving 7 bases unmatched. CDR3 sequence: CASAGTESTEAFF. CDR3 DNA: TGTGCCAGCGCCGGGACAGAGAGCACTGAAGCTTTCTTT.

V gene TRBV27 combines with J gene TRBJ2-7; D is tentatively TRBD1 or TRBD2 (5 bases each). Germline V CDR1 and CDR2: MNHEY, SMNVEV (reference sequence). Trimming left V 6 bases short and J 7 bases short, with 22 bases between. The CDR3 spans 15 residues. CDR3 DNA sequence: TGTGCCAGCAGCCCCGCCGGGACCGGCATAAGAGAGCAGTACTTC. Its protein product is CASSPAGTGIREQYF.

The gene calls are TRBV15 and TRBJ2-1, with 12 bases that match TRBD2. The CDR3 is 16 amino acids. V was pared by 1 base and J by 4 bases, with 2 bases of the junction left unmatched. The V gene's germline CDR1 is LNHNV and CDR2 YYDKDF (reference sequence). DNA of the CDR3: TGTGCCACCAGCAGAGCCGGACTAGCGGGATACAATGAGCAGTTCTTC. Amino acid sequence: CATSRAGLAGYNEQFF.

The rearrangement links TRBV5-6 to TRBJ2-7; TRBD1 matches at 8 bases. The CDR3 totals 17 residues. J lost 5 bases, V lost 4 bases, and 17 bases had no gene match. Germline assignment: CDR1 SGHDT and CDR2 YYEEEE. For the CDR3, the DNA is TGTGCCAGCAGCGGAATTTTAAGGGACAGGCGTAGAGACGAGCAGTACTTC. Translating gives CASSGILRDRRRDEQYF.

The CDR3 reads CASSYLGQLTQETQYF. The CDR3 DNA reads as TGTGCCAGCAGTTACTTGGGACAGCTAACCCAAGAGACCCAGTACTTC. The rearrangement uses TRBV27 and TRBJ2-5, with 7 bases matching TRBD1. The ends lost 4 bases at V and 1 base at J; junction bases unmatched: 9. The CDR3 covers 16 residues. Per germline, CDR1 MNHEY and CDR2 SMNVEV (reference sequence).

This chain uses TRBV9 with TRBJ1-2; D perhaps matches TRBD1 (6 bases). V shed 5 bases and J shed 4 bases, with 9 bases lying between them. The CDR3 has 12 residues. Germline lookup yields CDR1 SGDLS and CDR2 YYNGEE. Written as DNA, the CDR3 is TGTGCCAGCAGAACAGGGATCTATGGCTACACCTTC. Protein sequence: CASRTGIYGYTF.

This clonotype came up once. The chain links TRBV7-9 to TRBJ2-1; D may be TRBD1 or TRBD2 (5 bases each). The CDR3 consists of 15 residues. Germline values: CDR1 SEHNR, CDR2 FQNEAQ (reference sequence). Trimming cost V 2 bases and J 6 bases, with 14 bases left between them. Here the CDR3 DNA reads TGTGCCAGCAGCTTATACGAGGGGAGCGGCAATGAGCAGTTCTTC. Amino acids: CASSLYEGSGNEQFF.

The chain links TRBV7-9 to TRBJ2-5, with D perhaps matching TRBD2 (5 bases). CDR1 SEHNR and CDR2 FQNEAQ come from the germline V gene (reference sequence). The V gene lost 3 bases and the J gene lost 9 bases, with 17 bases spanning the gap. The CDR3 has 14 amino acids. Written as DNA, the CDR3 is TGTGCCAGCAGCTTCCCCTCCGGTCTGGAGGCCCAGTACTTC. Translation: CASSFPSGLEAQYF.

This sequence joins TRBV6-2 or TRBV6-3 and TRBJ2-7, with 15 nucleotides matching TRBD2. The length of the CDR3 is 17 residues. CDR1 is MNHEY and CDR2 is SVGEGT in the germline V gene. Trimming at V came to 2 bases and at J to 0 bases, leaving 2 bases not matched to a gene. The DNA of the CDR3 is TGTGCCAGCAGTTACGGGACTAGCGGGAGGAGCTCCTACGAGCAGTACTTC. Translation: CASSYGTSGRSSYEQYF.

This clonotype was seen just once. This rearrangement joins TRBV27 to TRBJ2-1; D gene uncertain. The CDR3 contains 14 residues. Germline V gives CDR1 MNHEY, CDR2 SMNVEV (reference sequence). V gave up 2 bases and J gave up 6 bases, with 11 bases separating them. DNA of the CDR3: TGTGCCAGCAGTTTAGGGTCAGGTGCCAATGAGCAGTTCTTC. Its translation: CASSLGSGANEQFF.

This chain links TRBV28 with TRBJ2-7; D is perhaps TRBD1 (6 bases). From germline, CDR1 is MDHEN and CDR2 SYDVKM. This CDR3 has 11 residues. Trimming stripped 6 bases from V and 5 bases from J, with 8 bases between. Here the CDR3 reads CASSHRDEQYF. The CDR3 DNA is TGTGCCAGCAGCCACAGGGACGAGCAGTACTTC.

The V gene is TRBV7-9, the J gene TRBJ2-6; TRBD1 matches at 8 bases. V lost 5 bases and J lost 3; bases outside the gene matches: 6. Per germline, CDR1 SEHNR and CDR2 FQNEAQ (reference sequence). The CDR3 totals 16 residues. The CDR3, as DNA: TGTGCCAGCAGCCACGCAGGGGGCAGTGGGGCCAACGTCCTGACTTTC. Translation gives CASSHAGGSGANVLTF.

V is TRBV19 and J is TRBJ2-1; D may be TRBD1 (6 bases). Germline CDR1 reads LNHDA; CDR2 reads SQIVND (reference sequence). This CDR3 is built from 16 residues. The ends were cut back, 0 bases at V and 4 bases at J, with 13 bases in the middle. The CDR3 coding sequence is TGTGCCAGTAGTATAGATCCCCAGGGGCAATACAATGAGCAGTTCTTC. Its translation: CASSIDPQGQYNEQFF.

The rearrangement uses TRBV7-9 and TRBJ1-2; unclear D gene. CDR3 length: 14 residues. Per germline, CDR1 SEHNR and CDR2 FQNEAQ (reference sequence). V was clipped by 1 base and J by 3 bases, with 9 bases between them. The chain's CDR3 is CASSLVSGYYGYTF. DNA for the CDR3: TGTGCCAGCAGCTTAGTTAGCGGGTACTATGGCTACACCTTC.

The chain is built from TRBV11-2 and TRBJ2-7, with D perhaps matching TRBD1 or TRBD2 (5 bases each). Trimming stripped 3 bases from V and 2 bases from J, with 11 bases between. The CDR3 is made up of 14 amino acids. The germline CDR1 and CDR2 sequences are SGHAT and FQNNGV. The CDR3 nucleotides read TGTGCCAGCAGCTTGGGGGTTTACACCTACGAGCAGTACTTC. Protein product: CASSLGVYTYEQYF.

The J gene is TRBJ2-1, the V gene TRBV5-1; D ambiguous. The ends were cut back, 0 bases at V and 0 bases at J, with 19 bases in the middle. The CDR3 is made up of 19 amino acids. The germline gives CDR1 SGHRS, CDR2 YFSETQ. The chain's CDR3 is CASSLEGSSVIISYNEQFF. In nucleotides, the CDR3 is TGCGCCAGCAGCTTGGAAGGTAGCTCAGTGATAATCTCCTACAATGAGCAGTTCTTC.